This entry is about one TCR beta chain. Its matching antigen is unknown. CFSE-dim autoproliferating and CFSE-high non-proliferating T cells from unstimulated culture were sequenced separately. Replicate wells were pooled after six to eight days of stimulus-free culture of approximately 50 million CFSE-labeled PBMCs. Only in-frame clones appear in the TCRdb table, and some are missing; sequencing was by immunoSEQ multiplex PCR. The table includes some 49,000 clones, roughly 82% detected once. These data originate in a study of memory B cells and T cells in multiple sclerosis. Study-wide findings and caveats: Clone-set sizes differed between compartments, so shared clonotype counts needed normalization.

This sequence was found in a human donor with multiple sclerosis. The sample was PBMCs from blood kept in culture.

The CDR3 region has the DNA TGTGCCAGCAGCCCTTTAGCGGGGGGGACAGATACGCAGTATTTT. Translated: CASSPLAGGTDTQYF. The chain links TRBV9 to TRBJ2-3; 11 bases map to TRBD2. This CDR3 spans 15 amino acids. Germline loops: CDR1 SGDLS, CDR2 YYNGEE. V shed 4 bases and J 3 bases; nucleotides not matched to a gene: 4.